Sequencing of this TCR beta chain was carried out in a study of identical twins' blood T cells. Whole-study results and caveats: V gene usage reportedly matched far better within twin pairs than unrelated donors. Shared CDR3 clonotype counts tracked mainly the product of cloneset sizes.

Three pairs of healthy female monozygous twins were the donors. Note on this clonotype: Antigen: not known.

This CDR3 region has 15 residues. The junction had 5 bases not matched to a gene; V was cut back by 5 bases and J by 3 bases. CDR1 SEHNR and CDR2 FQNEAQ come from the germline V gene (reference sequence). TCR cDNA libraries were made from RNA using a previously described, modified protocol. MiXCR was run by TCRdb on the 5' RACE reads, yielding one entry per CDR3 protein. The data contain roughly 340,000 distinct CDR3 sequences, roughly 28% of them singletons. The sequence was obtained from a woman between 18 and 55 years old in good health. Sequencing was carried out using PBMCs. The chain is built from TRBV7-9 and TRBJ1-4, with 8 bases that match TRBD1. In nucleotides, the CDR3 is TGTGCCAGCAGCCTCTCAGGGGGCTCTAATGAAAAACTGTTTTTT. As protein: CASSLSGGSNEKLFF. Supplemented by reference TRBV7-9 and TRBJ1-4, the full variable domain reads DTGVSQNPRHKITKRGQNVTFRCDPISEHNRLYWYRQTLGQGPEFLTYFQNEAQLEKSRLLSDRFSAERPKGSFSTLEIQRTEQGDSAMYLCASSLSGGSNEKLFFGSGTQLSVL.